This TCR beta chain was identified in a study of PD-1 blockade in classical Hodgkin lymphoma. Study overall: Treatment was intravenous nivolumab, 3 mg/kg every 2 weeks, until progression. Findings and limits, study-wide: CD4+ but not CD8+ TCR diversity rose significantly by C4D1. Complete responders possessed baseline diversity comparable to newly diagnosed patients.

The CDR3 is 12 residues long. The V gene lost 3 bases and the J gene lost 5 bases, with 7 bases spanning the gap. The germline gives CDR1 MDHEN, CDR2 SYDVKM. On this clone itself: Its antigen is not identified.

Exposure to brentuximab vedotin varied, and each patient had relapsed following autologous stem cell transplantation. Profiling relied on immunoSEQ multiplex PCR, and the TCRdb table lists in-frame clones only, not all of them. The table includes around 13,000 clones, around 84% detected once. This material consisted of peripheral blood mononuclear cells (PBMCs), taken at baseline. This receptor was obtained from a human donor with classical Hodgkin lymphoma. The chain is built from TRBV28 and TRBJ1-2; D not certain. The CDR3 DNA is TGTGCCAGCAGTTTGTCCAGTTATGGCTACACCTTC. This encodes CASSLSSYGYTF.